The 32 T cell receptor beta chains below come from one sample, sequenced in a study of control samples from healthy donors and cancer patients. This table comes from immunoSEQ multiplex PCR, and its TCRdb copy is limited to in-frame clones, with some not included. The repertoire consists of around 52,000 clones, with approximately 90% occurring once and the leading ten covering 0.91%. Source material: PBMCs. The receptors here all came from a man aged 25-45 years with colorectal cancer.

The chain couples TRBV6-5 to TRBJ1-2, with 7 bases fitting TRBD1. With 6 bases clipped from V and 8 bases from J, the junction kept 15 bases outside the gene matches. The CDR3 runs to 15 residues. Germline V gene lookup returns CDR1 MNHEY and CDR2 SVGAGI. DNA of the CDR3: TGTGCCAGCAGAGGGGGACAGAATAGAGTTGAGGGCTACACCTTC. Encoded protein: CASRGGQNRVEGYTF.

The genes are TRBV25-1 and TRBJ2-5; TRBD2 matches 8 bases. CDR1 is MGHDK, CDR2 SYGVNS, per germline. The CDR3 is 15 residues long. Trimming removed 3 bases from V and 5 bases from J; junction bases left unmatched: 8. The CDR3 reads CASSDSAGVLETQYF. In nucleotides, the CDR3 is TGTGCCAGCAGTGATTCAGCGGGGGTTTTGGAGACCCAGTACTTC. The full variable domain, with the rest looked up from reference TRBV25-1 and TRBJ2-5, is EADIYQTPRYLVIGTGKKITLECSQTMGHDKMYWYQQDPGMELHLIHYSYGVNSTEKGDLSSESTVSRIRTEHFPLTLESARPSHTSQYLCASSDSAGVLETQYFGPGTRLLVL.

V usage is TRBV29-1 and J usage is TRBJ2-7, with D perhaps given as TRBD1 or TRBD2 (5 bases each). CDR3 length equals 12 residues. V was shortened by 4 bases and J by 1 base, with 8 bases between the two germline ends. Germline lookup yields CDR1 SQVTM and CDR2 ANQGSEA. Here the CDR3 reads CSVAGASYEQYF. CDR3 in DNA: TGCAGCGTTGCCGGGGCGTCCTACGAGCAGTACTTC.

This clone showed up just once. The chain uses TRBV10-2 and TRBJ2-2; weak D call: TRBD1 (6 bases). This CDR3 is 11 amino acids long. Per the germline V gene, CDR1 is WSHSY and CDR2 is SAAADI. Trimming took 9 bases from V and 6 from J, leaving 8 bases between them. The DNA of the CDR3 is TGCGCCAGTCGACAGGCCGGGGAGCTGTTTTTT. Encoded protein: CASRQAGELFF.

The chain recombines TRBV7-9 with TRBJ2-4, with 8 positions matching TRBD1. The CDR3 contains 13 residues. CDR1 and CDR2 (germline): SEHNR, FQNEAQ (reference sequence). The junction had 7 bases not matched to a gene; V was cut back by 4 bases and J by 11 bases. In nucleotides, the CDR3 is TGTGCCAGCAGCTCGGGGACAGGCCTCCTTCAGTACTTC. Amino acid sequence: CASSSGTGLLQYF.

The J gene is TRBJ2-3, the V gene TRBV2; 7 nucleotides align to TRBD2. The CDR3 covers 16 residues. Germline-derived CDR1 and CDR2 are SNHLY and FYNNEI. Trimming at V came to 5 bases and at J to 5 bases, leaving 13 bases not matched to a gene. CDR3 bases: TGTGCCAGCAGTAGAGAGAGCGGACTAGGGGTAGATACGCAGTATTTT. Residues: CASSRESGLGVDTQYF.

The chain has TRBV7-9 and TRBJ1-2; D not certain. The germline V gene encodes CDR1 SEHNR and CDR2 FQNEAQ (reference sequence). The CDR3 extends over 15 amino acids. V was pared by 1 base and J by 8 bases, with 17 bases between. The CDR3 region is CASSLGSLGMEGYTF. CDR3 DNA sequence: TGTGCCAGCAGCTTAGGGAGTTTGGGGATGGAAGGCTACACCTTC.

Here the CDR3 reads CASSVENSPWGPLHF. The CDR3 DNA reads as TGTGCCAGCAGCGTAGAAAACAGTCCCTGGGGACCCCTCCACTTT. The chain has TRBV9 and TRBJ1-6; D is unclear. Germline values: CDR1 SGDLS, CDR2 YYNGEE. V gave up 0 bases and J gave up 12 bases, with 16 bases separating them. This CDR3 is built from 15 residues.

J is TRBJ2-1 and V is TRBV11-2, with TRBD2 matching 8 bases. The CDR3 is 17 residues long. Unmatched junction bases numbered 6, after V lost 0 bases and J lost 2 bases. Germline assignment: CDR1 SGHAT and CDR2 FQNNGV. The CDR3 DNA reads TGTGCCAGCAGCTTAGATCGACGGGGGGGAACCTACAATGAGCAGTTCTTC. Translating it yields CASSLDRRGGTYNEQFF.

The chain carries TRBV11-2 and TRBJ1-2, with TRBD1 matching over 7 bases. V dropped 1 base and J dropped 12; count of bases not matched to a gene: 14. This CDR3 spans 15 amino acids. Per germline, CDR1 SGHAT and CDR2 FQNNGV. CDR3 protein: CASSLVFGQGVRNTF. The CDR3 bases are TGTGCCAGCAGCTTAGTTTTCGGGCAGGGGGTAAGGAACACCTTC.

The rearrangement joins TRBV5-4 to TRBJ1-5; D is undetermined. The ends were cut back, 1 base at V and 7 bases at J, with 9 bases in the middle. Germline lookup yields CDR1 SGHNT and CDR2 YYREEE (reference sequence). CDR3 length: 13 residues. The CDR3 DNA follows: TGTGCCAGCAGCTTGAATCCCAGGCAGCCCCAGCATTTT. It encodes CASSLNPRQPQHF.

The rearrangement uses TRBV30 and TRBJ2-2, with 10 bases that match TRBD1. V trimming: 2 bases; J trimming: 3 bases; junction bases outside the gene matches: 6. Germline V gene lookup returns CDR1 GTSNPN and CDR2 SVGIG (reference sequence). The CDR3 is made up of 16 amino acids. The CDR3 spells CAWSSTGGLDTGELFF. CDR3 DNA sequence: TGTGCCTGGAGTTCGACAGGGGGCTTAGACACCGGGGAGCTGTTTTTT.

The chain carries TRBV7-2 and TRBJ1-1, with a weak D call TRBD1 (5 bases). This CDR3 is built from 14 residues. Trimming took 3 bases from V and 1 from J, leaving 9 bases between them. Germline CDR1 reads SGHTA; CDR2 reads FQGNSA. The CDR3 here is CASSFQGTNTEAFF. The DNA for the CDR3 is TGTGCCAGCAGCTTCCAAGGGACGAACACTGAAGCTTTCTTT.

This clone has more than one count but fewer than ten. The gene calls are TRBV6-5 and TRBJ1-1; 7 bases are shared with TRBD1. CDR3 length equals 11 residues. Trimming took 5 bases from V and 14 from J; bases not matched to a gene: 8. CDR1 is MNHEY and CDR2 is SVGAGI in the germline V gene. CDR3 loop: CASSTGVKWFF. For the CDR3, the DNA is TGTGCCAGCAGTACAGGGGTGAAGTGGTTCTTT.

This rearrangement joins TRBV7-2 to TRBJ2-2, with D unclear. CDR1 SGHTA and CDR2 FQGNSA come from the germline V gene. V gave up 1 base and J gave up 5 bases, with 2 bases separating them. The CDR3 contains 12 residues. In DNA, the CDR3 is TGTGCCAGCAGCTTAGGTACCGGGGAGCTGTTTTTT. This codes for CASSLGTGELFF. The entire variable domain, with the rest obtained from reference TRBV7-2 and TRBJ2-2, is as follows: GAGVSQSPSNKVTEKGKDVELRCDPISGHTALYWYRQSLGQGLEFLIYFQGNSAPDKSGLPSDRFSAERTGGSVSTLTIQRTQQEDSAVYLCASSLGTGELFFGEGSRLTVL.

J is TRBJ1-1 and V is TRBV29-1; D remains unclear. The germline CDR1 and CDR2 sequences are SQVTM and ANQGSEA. The CDR3 covers 12 residues. The DNA of the CDR3 is TGCTGCGGCGGGATGGGCCGTGATACGGCTTTCTTT. Its protein product is CCGGMGRDTAFF.

The rearrangement uses TRBV11-2 and TRBJ2-2; D might be TRBD2 (6 bases). The V end was cut by 5 bases, the J end by 4 bases, with 17 bases between. Germline lookup yields CDR1 SGHAT and CDR2 FQNNGV. This CDR3 region has 16 residues. CDR3 coding DNA: TGTGCCAGCAGCGGGTCTAGTCGAGCGGGCACCGGGGAGCTGTTTTTT. Its translation is CASSGSSRAGTGELFF.

The V call is TRBV11-2, the J call TRBJ1-2, with 8 positions matching TRBD1. Per the germline V gene, CDR1 is SGHAT and CDR2 is FQNNGV. The CDR3 length is 15 residues. V dropped 6 bases and J dropped 2; count of bases not matched to a gene: 8. CDR3 DNA sequence: TGTGCCAGCAGAGCCGGACAGGGTGTCAACTATGGCTACACCTTC. Translating gives CASRAGQGVNYGYTF.

The chain uses TRBV5-6 and TRBJ2-1, with 10 bases fitting TRBD2. V gave up 4 bases and J gave up 7 bases; unmatched junction bases: 8. The germline V gene has CDR1 SGHDT and CDR2 YYEEEE. This CDR3 has 15 amino acids. CDR3 in amino acids: CASSRGLAFGNEQFF. DNA of the CDR3: TGTGCCAGCAGCAGGGGACTAGCGTTTGGGAATGAGCAGTTCTTC.

The chain has TRBV7-2 and TRBJ1-4; D unclear. The CDR3 is 15 amino acids. Trimming stripped 3 bases from V and 8 bases from J, with 16 bases between. Germline assignment: CDR1 SGHTA and CDR2 FQGNSA. The CDR3 coding sequence is TGTGCCAGCAGCTTTACCGGGTCCAGCCTGGAAAAACTGTTTTTT. Translation: CASSFTGSSLEKLFF.

The rearrangement uses TRBV6-5 and TRBJ1-2; no reliable D call. The CDR3 has 13 amino acids. V dropped 2 bases and J dropped 5 bases, with 9 bases sitting between them. CDR1 is MNHEY, CDR2 SVGAGI, per germline. The DNA of the CDR3 is TGTGCCAGCAGTTACGGACCTCGGTATGGCTACACCTTC. Protein: CASSYGPRYGYTF.

The chain carries TRBV19 and TRBJ2-1; 9 bases line up with TRBD2. The V segment lost 9 bases and the J segment 6 bases; nucleotides outside the gene matches: 12. The CDR3 has 15 amino acids. The germline CDR1 and CDR2 sequences are LNHDA and SQIVND (reference sequence). In DNA, the CDR3 is TGTGCCAGCGGCCGACAGGGACTAGCCGGCAATGAGCAGTTCTTC. It codes for CASGRQGLAGNEQFF.

This clone was detected once. The V gene is TRBV5-4, the J gene TRBJ2-3; D unclear. V lost 0 bases to trimming and J lost 1 base, with 9 bases between them. Germline V gives CDR1 SGHNT, CDR2 YYREEE (reference sequence). The length of the CDR3 is 15 residues. The CDR3 here is CASSLDYKGTDTQYF. As DNA, the CDR3 is TGTGCCAGCAGCTTGGACTATAAAGGCACAGATACGCAGTATTTT.

This sequence joins TRBV5-6 and TRBJ2-4, with D hard to call. The ends were cut back, 0 bases at V and 7 bases at J, with 8 bases in the middle. The germline CDR1 and CDR2 sequences are SGHDT and YYEEEE. This CDR3 is built from 13 residues. The CDR3 DNA sequence: TGTGCCAGCAGCTTGGAACGTCTCAACATTCAGTACTTC. This gives the protein CASSLERLNIQYF. Based on the CDR3 plus reference TRBV5-6 and TRBJ2-4, the full variable domain is DAGVTQSPTHLIKTRGQQVTLRCSPKSGHDTVSWYQQALGQGPQFIFQYYEEEERQRGNFPDRFSGHQFPNYSSELNVNALLLGDSALYLCASSLERLNIQYFGAGTRLSVL.

The chain links TRBV19 to TRBJ1-5, with TRBD1 as a possible D gene (6 bases). The CDR3 spans 15 residues. Between the trimmed V and J ends, which lost 6 bases and 4 bases, there was a span of 16 bases. Germline V gene sequence: CDR1 LNHDA, CDR2 SQIVND (reference sequence). For the CDR3, the DNA is TGTGCCAGTAGAAGGACAGTTTCAAGGAATCAGCCCCAGCATTTT. Its protein is CASRRTVSRNQPQHF.

This chain links TRBV7-8 with TRBJ2-1; D gene unclear. V was cut by 4 bases and J by 10 bases, with 14 bases left in between. CDR1 is SGHVS, CDR2 FQNEAQ, per germline. The CDR3 is 13 residues long. The CDR3 here is CASSSRRAGEQFF. CDR3 coding DNA: TGTGCCAGCAGCTCTCGACGAGCAGGCGAGCAGTTCTTC.

The CDR3 spells CASRRTSGTGELFF. The DNA for the CDR3 is TGTGCCAGCAGGCGGACTAGCGGCACCGGGGAGCTGTTTTTT. J is TRBJ2-2 and V is TRBV11-2; 10 nucleotides align to TRBD2. Germline CDR1 SGHAT, CDR2 FQNNGV. V was clipped by 6 bases and J by 4 bases; unmatched bases: 2. The CDR3 is 14 amino acids.

This rearrangement joins TRBV6-2 or TRBV6-3 to TRBJ2-7; TRBD2 might be the D (7 bases). The CDR3 is 15 residues long. Germline V gene sequence: CDR1 MNHEY, CDR2 SVGEGT. The ends were cut back, 2 bases at V and 2 bases at J, with 13 bases in the middle. The DNA of the CDR3 is TGTGCCAGCAGTTACGGAAAGGGGGGGACCTACGAGCAGTACGTC. Its translation is CASSYGKGGTYEQYV.

The V call is TRBV27, the J call TRBJ1-2; 9 nucleotides match TRBD1. There are 17 residues in the CDR3. Unmatched junction bases numbered 12, after V lost 0 bases and J lost 7 bases. Germline V lookup: CDR1 MNHEY, CDR2 SMNVEV (reference sequence). The DNA for the CDR3 is TGTGCCAGCAGTTTATCGCCCGGGACAGGGATACGTTTTGGCTACACCTTC. Protein product: CASSLSPGTGIRFGYTF.

This chain connects TRBV11-2 to TRBJ2-1, with D maybe TRBD2 (6 bases). The CDR3 totals 12 residues. The V gene's germline CDR1 is SGHAT and CDR2 FQNNGV. V lost 6 bases to trimming and J lost 5 bases, with 8 bases between them. The CDR3 nucleotides read TGTGCCAGCAGGGGACTTCACAATGAGCAGTTCTTC. It translates to CASRGLHNEQFF.

This clone was detected once. The chain combines TRBV10-1 with TRBJ1-1; 9 nucleotides align to TRBD1. V lost 0 bases, J lost 1 base, and 0 bases stayed unmatched. Germline values: CDR1 WNHNN, CDR2 SYGVQD (reference sequence). The CDR3 has 15 amino acids. The CDR3 protein is CASSESTGGNTEAFF. The CDR3 region has the DNA TGCGCCAGCAGTGAGTCGACAGGGGGGAACACTGAAGCTTTCTTT.

The gene calls are TRBV2 and TRBJ2-3; no clear D. This CDR3 spans 16 amino acids. CDR1 and CDR2 from the germline V gene are SNHLY and FYNNEI. Trimming took off 1 base at V and 4 bases at J, with 15 bases between the two ends. In DNA, the CDR3 is TGTGCCAGCAGTGAAGGAATCCGCTCCGTCGCAGATACGCAGTATTTT. Amino acid sequence: CASSEGIRSVADTQYF.